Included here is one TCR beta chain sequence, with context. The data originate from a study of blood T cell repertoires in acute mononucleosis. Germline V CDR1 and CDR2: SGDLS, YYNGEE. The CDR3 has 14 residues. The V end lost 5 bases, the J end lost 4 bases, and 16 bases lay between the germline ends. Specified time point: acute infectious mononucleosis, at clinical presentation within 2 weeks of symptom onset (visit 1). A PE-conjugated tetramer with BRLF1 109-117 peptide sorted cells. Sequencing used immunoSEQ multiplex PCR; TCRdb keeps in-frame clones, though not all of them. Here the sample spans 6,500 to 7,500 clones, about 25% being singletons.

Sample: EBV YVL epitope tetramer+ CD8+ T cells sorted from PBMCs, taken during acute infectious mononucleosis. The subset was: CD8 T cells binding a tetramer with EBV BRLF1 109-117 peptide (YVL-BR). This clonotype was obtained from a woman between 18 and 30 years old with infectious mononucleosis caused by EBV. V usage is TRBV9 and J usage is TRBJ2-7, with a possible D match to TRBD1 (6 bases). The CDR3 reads CASSLRGGGYEQYF. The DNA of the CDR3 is TGTGCCAGCAGTTTAAGAGGGGGTGGGTACGAGCAGTACTTC.